Listed below are T cell receptor beta chains from one sample, sequenced in a study of cytomegalovirus exposure and HLA in healthy donors. Sequencing was performed with immunoSEQ multiplex PCR; in TCRdb, only in-frame clones are kept and a portion is missing. The sample records more than 90,000 clones, about 81% being singletons. What was sequenced was PBMCs. Source of these receptors: a woman in her 40s in good health and CMV-seropositive. Each CDR3 is given with its conserved first and last residue. Some rows mark clone size as missing; the rest say once, few, many or name a class of expanded clone.

j_call,v_call,clone_size,cdr3_aa
TRBJ2-5,TRBV7-9,once,CASSEGQGPGETQYF
TRBJ1-1,TRBV11-3,.,CASSQRGGITEAFF
TRBJ2-1,TRBV6-1,.,CASSERTSGRSEQFF
TRBJ1-2,TRBV11-2,few,CASSFQPQGTYGYTF
TRBJ2-7,TRBV7-6,.,CASSWDLSLEQYF
.,TRBV29-1,.,CSVGGHGTPEQYF
TRBJ1-2,TRBV5-4,many,CASSSSLQSYGYTF
TRBJ1-1,TRBV5-1,.,CASSLVPGSEAFF
.,TRBV6-1,.,CASLLTSGSFHEQYF
TRBJ1-2,TRBV7-9,.,CSSSSSVLYGYTF
TRBJ2-5,TRBV15,.,CATSRDPSGGPGTQYF
TRBJ2-7,TRBV28,.,CASSLSYRAYLYEQYF
TRBJ2-7,TRBV18,few,CASSPKRGTSGSARYEQYF
TRBJ2-1,TRBV7-8,.,CASSSAGGGNEQFF
TRBJ2-1,TRBV11-2,.,CASSIRSSGTSYNEQFF
TRBJ2-5,TRBV27,.,CASRGLAGTSGRETQYF
TRBJ1-1,TRBV7-9,.,CASSSTGAAEAFF
TRBJ2-3,TRBV5-1,.,CASSSLTGGTDTQYF
TRBJ2-5,TRBV5-1,.,CASKISGIQETQYF
TRBJ2-7,TRBV5-1,.,CASSRTGTSYEQYF
TRBJ1-1,TRBV6-5,.,CASSYSTGQLGTEAFF
TRBJ2-3,TRBV7-9,.,CASSLDLAGGTDTQYF
TRBJ2-1,TRBV6-5,.,CASSSPGQGISEQFF
TRBJ1-1,TRBV6-5,.,CASSYDGVFMNTEAFF
TRBJ2-7,TRBV6-5,few,CASSYSPGQGYEQYF
TRBJ2-7,TRBV28,.,CASRRDSLEQYF
TRBJ2-1,TRBV5-1,.,CASSFIPGGLAGVNEQFF
TRBJ2-7,TRBV5-1,.,CASIGQSYEQYF
TRBJ1-2,TRBV27,.,CASSPDRNYGYTF
TRBJ2-1,TRBV7-8,.,CASSLGPGGRPYNEQFF
.,TRBV5-6,.,CASSFWEGQPSYEQYF
TRBJ2-3,TRBV28,.,CASSPTDAGGHTDTQYF
TRBJ1-1,TRBV19,.,CASSSTGETEAFF
TRBJ2-1,TRBV5-1,.,CASSWDTSGRAKNEQFF
TRBJ1-6,TRBV30,.,CAWSANLGPLHF
TRBJ2-1,TRBV7-9,.,CSSSLRGGTGRNEQFF
TRBJ2-1,TRBV7-8,few,CASSLEVGGQVLFF
TRBJ2-3,TRBV5-8,few,CASSLFIAGPTDTQYF
.,TRBV5-6,.,CASSLTSGRGYEQYF
TRBJ1-1,TRBV27,.,CASSTTMNTEAFF
TRBJ2-3,TRBV10-3,once,CANPLASNFTDTQYF
TRBJ1-2,TRBV20-1,.,CSARGNGYTF
TRBJ2-7,TRBV2,few,CVGGARHEQYF
TRBJ1-2,TRBV6-1,.,CASSESLLVGGAQGYTF
TRBJ2-6,TRBV6-4,.,CASSDAVSSGANVLTF
TRBJ2-5,TRBV5-1,once,CASSLWGGEETQYF
TRBJ2-7,TRBV19,few,CASSTLAGGNYEQYF
TRBJ1-1,TRBV11-3,.,CASSSGGGRRTEAFF
TRBJ1-6,TRBV2,.,CASSGPGQEVSPLHF
TRBJ2-7,TRBV6-5,.,CASRIQPSQAYEQYF
TRBJ2-3,TRBV7-2,.,CASTLSGRVTDTQYF
TRBJ2-1,TRBV6-6,.,CASSYEREGRNEQFF
TRBJ1-5,TRBV5-6,.,CASSLQDRGLINQPQHF
TRBJ2-5,TRBV2,.,CASSEGGRGGRTQYF
TRBJ2-2,TRBV7-8,.,CASSSQAGGLTGELFF
TRBJ1-2,TRBV6-5,once,CASSSSGGLGYTF
TRBJ2-1,TRBV6-1,.,CASRESGDNEQFF